The next 19 T cell receptor beta chains were all read from a single sample in a study of blood T cell repertoires in COVID-19. Generated by immunoSEQ multiplex PCR, the TCRdb table keeps only in-frame clones and is missing some. The sample consists of roughly 300,000 clones, roughly 85% of them appearing once. The sample consisted of peripheral blood. The origin of the receptors is a human donor in a cohort sampled during active COVID-19.

The rearrangement joins TRBV5-6 to TRBJ1-2; 7 nucleotides agree with TRBD1. The germline gives CDR1 SGHDT, CDR2 YYEEEE. The J segment lost 4 bases and the V segment lost 6 bases, leaving 9 bases of the junction unmatched. CDR3 size: 14 residues. The CDR3 DNA reads as TGTGCCAGCAACACAGGGGCTGGGGGCTATGGCTACACCTTC. Its protein product is CASNTGAGGYGYTF.

V usage is TRBV6-1 and J usage is TRBJ1-2; no clear D. CDR1 and CDR2 (germline): MNHNS, SASEGT. The V gene lost 3 bases and the J gene lost 8 bases, with 10 bases spanning the gap. The CDR3 spans 12 residues. The CDR3 sequence: CASSDGPGGYTF. As DNA, the CDR3 is TGTGCCAGCAGTGACGGCCCAGGAGGCTACACCTTC.

This rearrangement joins TRBV12-5 to TRBJ2-7, with 7 bases identical to TRBD2. Germline values: CDR1 LGHNT, CDR2 FRNRAP. The CDR3 contains 12 residues. J gave up 2 bases and V 11 bases, and 6 bases lay outside the gene matches. The CDR3: CAGGTTPYEQYF. The DNA for the CDR3 is TGTGCTGGCGGGACTACCCCCTACGAGCAGTACTTC.

The V gene is TRBV7-9, the J gene TRBJ2-7; no firm D call. Trimming stripped 1 base from V and 0 bases from J, with 19 bases between. The CDR3 is made up of 18 amino acids. Germline V CDR1 and CDR2: SEHNR, FQNEAQ (reference sequence). CDR3 nucleotides: TGTGCCAGCAGCTTAGGTACCCGATGGAGTGCGAGCTCCTACGAGCAGTACTTC. Protein sequence: CASSLGTRWSASSYEQYF.

The CDR3 sequence: CASKGQGIQAFF. CDR3 sequence (DNA): TGTGCCAGTAAGGGACAGGGAATACAAGCTTTCTTT. The chain is built from TRBV19 and TRBJ1-1; 9 bases fit TRBD1. This CDR3 is built from 12 residues. After removal of 7 bases from V and 9 bases from J, the junction contained 6 bases not matched to a gene. CDR1 is LNHDA, CDR2 SQIVND, per germline (reference sequence).

This chain connects TRBV10-3 to TRBJ1-2, with TRBD1 identical over 7 bases. Germline lookup yields CDR1 ENHRY and CDR2 SYGVKD. The CDR3 length is 12 residues. Unmatched junction bases numbered 5, after V lost 2 bases and J lost 11 bases. The CDR3 here is CAISETTGFYTF. CDR3 DNA: TGTGCCATCAGTGAGACGACAGGGTTTTACACCTTC.

As for this clone: The sample has other DNA sequences that encode this CDR3 too. The rearrangement uses TRBV27 and TRBJ1-1; D may be TRBD1 (6 bases). Trimming shortened V by 1 base and J by 4 bases, and 7 bases separated the two germline ends. This CDR3 is 13 amino acids long. Germline loops: CDR1 MNHEY, CDR2 SMNVEV (reference sequence). DNA of the CDR3: TGTGCCAGCAGTTTATTAGGGGGCACTGAAGCTTTCTTT. It encodes CASSLLGGTEAFF.

This sequence joins TRBV28 and TRBJ1-1; D not resolved. The CDR3 spans 15 residues. The V end was cut by 3 bases, the J end by 3 bases, with 14 bases between. Germline CDR1 MDHEN, CDR2 SYDVKM. The CDR3: CASSFRGIWDTEAFF. The CDR3 DNA sequence: TGTGCCAGCAGTTTCCGCGGGATCTGGGACACTGAAGCTTTCTTT. The full variable domain, its missing parts supplied by reference TRBV28 and TRBJ1-1, is DVKVTQSSRYLVKRTGEKVFLECVQDMDHENMFWYRQDPGLGLRLIYFSYDVKMKEKGDIPEGYSVSREKKERFSLILESASTNQTSMYLCASSFRGIWDTEAFFGQGTRLTVV.

The chain has TRBV6-5 and TRBJ2-1; 9 nucleotides align to TRBD2. This CDR3 has 16 amino acids. Germline-derived CDR1 and CDR2 are MNHEY and SVGAGI. V lost 0 bases to trimming and J lost 2 bases; unmatched junction nucleotides: 2. CDR3: CASSYSGGGAYNEQFF. The CDR3 DNA reads TGTGCCAGCAGTTACTCTGGCGGGGGGGCCTACAATGAGCAGTTCTTC.

This clone has just a few counts. The gene calls are TRBV18 and TRBJ1-2; D is ambiguous. CDR1 and CDR2 from the germline V gene are KGHSH and LQKENI. V lost 2 bases, J lost 8 bases, and 9 bases lay in between. The CDR3 length is 12 residues. The CDR3 DNA follows: TGTGCCAGCTCACCAGTAGATTTGGGCTACACCTTC. Translation gives CASSPVDLGYTF.

The rearrangement uses TRBV7-3 and TRBJ2-7, with 7 bases aligning to TRBD2. The V segment lost 1 base and the J segment 3 bases; nucleotides outside the gene matches: 6. CDR1 and CDR2 (germline): SGHTA, FQGTGA. CDR3 size: 15 residues. CDR3 DNA: TGTGCCAGCAGCTTAATGGGCGGGGGAAACTACGAGCAGTACTTC. It yields the protein CASSLMGGGNYEQYF.

V usage is TRBV5-6 and J usage is TRBJ1-2; TRBD1 agrees at 9 bases. The germline V gene encodes CDR1 SGHDT and CDR2 YYEEEE. This CDR3 contains 12 residues. Trimming took 7 bases from V and 6 from J; bases not matched to a gene: 4. CDR3 DNA sequence: TGTGCCAGCGGACAGGGGAAGGATGGCTACACCTTC. Protein: CASGQGKDGYTF.

This chain joins TRBV3-1 (or the pseudogene TRBV3-2) and TRBJ2-1; D remains unclear. The germline V gene has CDR1 LGHDT and CDR2 YNNKEL (reference sequence). V dropped 4 bases and J dropped 7 bases, with 8 bases sitting between them. CDR3 size: 12 residues. The CDR3 reads CASSLIGNEQFF. The CDR3 nucleotides are TGTGCCAGCAGCCTGATCGGTAATGAGCAGTTCTTC.

J is TRBJ2-3 and V is TRBV27; 9 bases are shared with TRBD1. The CDR3 contains 14 residues. V shed 6 bases, J shed 6 bases, and the junction held 7 bases outside the gene matches. The germline V gene encodes CDR1 MNHEY and CDR2 SMNVEV (reference sequence). CDR3 DNA: TGTGCCAGCAGCTCCTTGACAGGGGGGGATACGCAGTATTTT. It yields the protein CASSSLTGGDTQYF.

This clone was picked up a small number of times. The chain couples TRBV5-1 to TRBJ1-1; tentative D call: TRBD1 (5 bases). Trimming pared 0 bases from V and 5 bases from J, leaving 11 bases between. CDR1 SGHRS and CDR2 YFSETQ come from the germline V gene. This CDR3 region has 14 residues. As DNA, the CDR3 is TGCGCCAGCAGCTTGGCCGAGAAGGGGACTGAAGCTTTCTTT. Residues: CASSLAEKGTEAFF.

This chain joins TRBV19 and TRBJ2-7; D is ambiguous. V shed 1 base and J shed 4 bases, with 5 bases lying between them. The CDR3 length is 12 residues. Germline CDR1 LNHDA, CDR2 SQIVND (reference sequence). CDR3 in DNA: TGTGCCAGTAGTATAGCCGGGTACGAGCAGTACTTC. It encodes CASSIAGYEQYF. The whole variable domain, filled in from reference TRBV19 and TRBJ2-7, reads DGGITQSPKYLFRKEGQNVTLSCEQNLNHDAMYWYRQDPGQGLRLIYYSQIVNDFQKGDIAEGYSVSREKKESFPLTVTSAQKNPTAFYLCASSIAGYEQYFGPGTRLTVT.

The sample holds one count of this clone. This sequence joins TRBV18 and TRBJ2-7; no clear D gene. The CDR3 is 15 residues long. Germline lookup yields CDR1 KGHSH and CDR2 LQKENI. The ends were cut back, 5 bases at V and 2 bases at J, with 16 bases in the middle. The CDR3 loop is CASSDYLSQTYEQYF. As DNA, the CDR3 is TGTGCCAGCTCAGATTATCTCTCCCAGACCTACGAGCAGTACTTC.

The rearrangement links TRBV25-1 to TRBJ1-2; 7 bases map to TRBD1. Trimming at V came to 3 bases and at J to 1 base, leaving 5 bases not matched to a gene. CDR1 and CDR2 from the germline V gene are MGHDK and SYGVNS. This CDR3 region has 15 residues. The CDR3 DNA sequence: TGTGCCAGCAGTGACAGACAGGGCTATAACTATGGCTACACCTTC. It translates to CASSDRQGYNYGYTF.

The chain is built from TRBV15 and TRBJ2-1, with TRBD2 as a possible D gene (6 bases). This CDR3 has 12 residues. Deletions cut 8 bases from V and 8 bases from J, with 13 bases between. Germline V gene data show CDR1 as LNHNV and CDR2 as YYDKDF (reference sequence). The CDR3 region has the DNA TGTGCCACCCTCCCCGGGGGAGATGAGCAGTTCTTC. It translates to CATLPGGDEQFF.